This is a list of T cell receptor beta chains from one sample in a study of blood T cell repertoires in COVID-19. The assay was immunoSEQ multiplex PCR, and TCRdb's table has in-frame clones only and misses some. The table lists about 110,000 clones, approximately 85% of them singletons. The source material was peripheral blood. These receptors were taken from a man between 65 and 85 years old with acute or convalescent COVID-19. CDR3s include the opening cysteine and the closing phenylalanine or tryptophan. Each record gives: J gene, V gene, clone size, D gene, CDR3 DNA, CDR3 protein. The D gene is left open where the match is weak. Expanded clones get a size class; other rows say once, few or many, or leave the size out.

>TRBJ2-3|TRBV30|-|-
TGTGCCTGGGGCGGTTCAGATACGCAGTATTTT
CAWGGSDTQYF
>TRBJ2-3|TRBV12-1|-|-
TGTGCCAGCACCTGTACCGGGACAGGGGTTCGGGATAGCGGGAGGGCCTCCACAGATACGCAGTATTTT
CASTCTGTGVRDSGRASTDTQYF
>TRBJ2-1|TRBV7-2|once|-
TGTGCCAGCAGCTTAGCCCTTCAGGGGACACCCCCCTTCTTC
CASSLALQGTPPFF
>TRBJ2-2|TRBV10-1|-|-
TGCGCCAGCAAGCAGGGGAACACCGGGGAGCTGTTTTTT
CASKQGNTGELFF
>TRBJ1-1|TRBV6-1|-|TRBD1
TGTGCCAGCAGTGAAGGACAGGGTAGGGACTGGACTGAAGCTTTCTTT
CASSEGQGRDWTEAFF
>TRBJ2-7|TRBV30|-|TRBD2
TGTGCCTGGAGTACAGGACTAGCGGGAGTTTACGAGCAGTACTTC
CAWSTGLAGVYEQYF
>TRBJ1-1|TRBV9|-|-
TGTGCCAGCAGCGTGGGACACCTGAACACTGAAGCTTTCTTT
CASSVGHLNTEAFF
>TRBJ2-4|TRBV11-1|-|-
TGTGCCAGCAGCGGGACTCCAAACATTCAGTACTTC
CASSGTPNIQYF
>TRBJ1-2|TRBV5-8|-|TRBD1
TGTGCCAGCAGCCCGAGGACAGGGAGGATTGGCTACACCTTC
CASSPRTGRIGYTF
>TRBJ1-2|TRBV30|-|TRBD1
TGTGCTTCGCACAGGGGGCCCCGCTATGGCTACACCTTC
CASHRGPRYGYTF
>TRBJ1-3|TRBV3-1/TRBV3-2|-|-
TGTGCCAGCAGCCAGGCAGGCAGCTCTGGAAACACCATATATTTT
CASSQAGSSGNTIYF
>TRBJ1-4|TRBV28|few|TRBD1
TGTGCCAGCAGTACCACCGGGACAGCTAATGAAAAACTGTTTTTT
CASSTTGTANEKLFF
>TRBJ2-1|TRBV24-1|-|-
TGTGCCACCAGTGGTATCACGGAGGAGCAGTTCTTC
CATSGITEEQFF
>TRBJ2-1|TRBV7-8|-|-
TGTGCCAGCAGCTCCCTTAATGAGCAGTTCTTC
CASSSLNEQFF
>TRBJ2-2|TRBV5-6|-|TRBD1
TGTGCCAGCAGCTTGGTTGCCTACGGACAGGGGGGGAACACCGGGGAGCTGTTTTTT
CASSLVAYGQGGNTGELFF
>TRBJ1-2|TRBV7-2|few|-
TGTGCCAGCAGCCCCTCAGGAGGGGGGGCTGGTGGCTACACCTTC
CASSPSGGGAGGYTF
>TRBJ1-5|TRBV18|few|-
TGTGCCAGCTCACCACAGGGGAAAGATCAGCCCCAGCATTTT
CASSPQGKDQPQHF
>TRBJ2-5|TRBV29-1|-|-
TGCAGCGCCGACTCACAGGAGACAGCACAAGAGACCCAGTACTTC
CSADSQETAQETQYF
>TRBJ2-7|TRBV29-1|once|-
TGCAGCGTTGTAATGGGCCACGAGCAGTACTTC
CSVVMGHEQYF
>TRBJ2-3|TRBV10-3|-|-
TGTGCCACCGGGGATACGCAGTATTTT
CATGDTQYF
>TRBJ1-2|TRBV28|-|TRBD1
TGTGCCAGCAGTTTGCTCCCGGGACAGGCGAATGGCTACACCTTC
CASSLLPGQANGYTF
>TRBJ2-5|TRBV2|few|TRBD1
TGTGCCAGCAGTGAAGGACAGGGGAGAGGGGAGACCCAGTACTTC
CASSEGQGRGETQYF
>TRBJ1-1|TRBV12-3/TRBV12-4|-|TRBD1
TGTGCCAGCAGTGCCAGGGGGCGGGGGAAAGCTTTCTTT
CASSARGRGKAFF
>TRBJ2-3|TRBV6-5|-|-
TGTGCCAGCAGTTACACCCTAAAAGATACGCAGTATTTT
CASSYTLKDTQYF
>TRBJ1-1|TRBV7-3|-|-
TGTGCCAGCAGTCCACGTGCGGGGGCATGGACTGAAGCTTTCTTT
CASSPRAGAWTEAFF
>TRBJ1-1|TRBV18|-|TRBD1
TGTGCCAGCTCAGGACAGGGGGCTTGGACTGAAGCTTTCTTT
CASSGQGAWTEAFF
>TRBJ1-5|TRBV28|-|-
TGTGCCAGTACGAGGAGCAATCAGCCCCAGCATTTT
CASTRSNQPQHF
>TRBJ2-3|TRBV5-4|-|-
TGTGCCAGCAGCTTGGGTCAAGATACGCAGTATTTT
CASSLGQDTQYF
>TRBJ2-3|TRBV5-5|-|-
TGTGCCAGCAGCCAGGACAGAACGCAGTATTTT
CASSQDRTQYF
>TRBJ2-1|TRBV4-1|-|TRBD2
TGCGCCAGCAGCCAAGGGGGAGGGGATGCCGGCAATTACAATGAGCAGTTCTTC
CASSQGGGDAGNYNEQFF
>TRBJ1-5|TRBV10-3|-|TRBD1
TGTGCCATCAGTGAGGGGACAGGGGGGAATCAGCCCCAGCATTTT
CAISEGTGGNQPQHF
>TRBJ1-1|TRBV6-5|-|TRBD1
TGTGCCAGCAGGTGGACAGGGAAGAACACTGAAGCTTTCTTT
CASRWTGKNTEAFF
>TRBJ2-2|TRBV24-1|-|-
TGTGCCACCTCCAGGGGATACGGGGAGCTGTTTTTT
CATSRGYGELFF
>TRBJ2-1|TRBV10-1|-|-
TGCGCCAGCAGTGAGTCGCTAGGTTCCTACAATGAGCAGTTCTTC
CASSESLGSYNEQFF
>TRBJ2-7|TRBV5-6|few|TRBD1
TGTGCCAGCTTTTCGACAGGGGTAAGGTACGAGCAGTACTTC
CASFSTGVRYEQYF
>TRBJ1-5|TRBV19|-|-
TGTGCCAGTACGGATCAGGGGCAGCCCCAGCATTTT
CASTDQGQPQHF